This T cell receptor (beta chain) derives from a study of T cell changes during pregnancy in multiple sclerosis. This clone appeared a few times. This table comes from immunoSEQ multiplex PCR, and its TCRdb copy is limited to in-frame clones, with some not included. This sample yields around 62,000 clones, of which roughly nine tenths are seen a single time; about 2.3% belongs to the top ten. The CDR3 totals 12 residues. Losses at the gene ends were 4 bases for V and 7 bases for J; bases not matched to a gene: 5. In germline, CDR1 is GTSNPN, CDR2 SVGIG (reference sequence). This TCR came from a female donor with multiple sclerosis, enrolled in a pregnancy study. The sample here was peripheral blood, taken in the first trimester of pregnancy. The chain couples TRBV30 to TRBJ2-7; 9 bases are a match to TRBD1. The CDR3 coding sequence is TGTGCCTGGAAACAGGGGGCTCGAGAGCAGTACTTC. It translates to CAWKQGAREQYF.